These 29 T cell receptor beta chains came from one sample sequenced in a study of blood T cell repertoires in COVID-19. TCRdb keeps only in-frame clones here, not all; method: immunoSEQ multiplex PCR. The top ten clones hold more than 7.5% of a sample with about 170,000 clones, approximately 85% of them seen once. Sequencing input: peripheral blood. The receptors come from a man in his forties who had recovered from COVID-19.

This clone was seen only once. The rearrangement links TRBV7-2 to TRBJ2-5; TRBD2 might be the D (7 bases). Trimming pared 2 bases from V and 5 bases from J, leaving 12 bases between. This CDR3 comprises 14 residues. Germline lookup yields CDR1 SGHTA and CDR2 FQGNSA. The CDR3 region is CASSLTGRGETQYF. The DNA of the CDR3 is TGTGCCAGCAGCTTAACGGGGAGGGGGGAGACCCAGTACTTC.

J is TRBJ2-7 and V is TRBV19; 9 bases fit TRBD1. The CDR3 loop spans 15 amino acids. After removal of 5 bases from V and 4 bases from J, the junction contained 9 bases not matched to a gene. Germline V gene lookup returns CDR1 LNHDA and CDR2 SQIVND (reference sequence). The CDR3 sequence: CASSPGTGKQYEQYF. DNA of the CDR3: TGTGCCAGTAGTCCCGGGACAGGGAAGCAATACGAGCAGTACTTC.

This clone was observed a single time. The CDR3 loop is CASSSGRPGNEQFF. CDR3 sequence (DNA): TGTGCCAGCAGTTCCGGGAGACCTGGCAATGAGCAGTTCTTC. The V call is TRBV7-9, the J call TRBJ2-1; perhaps TRBD2 as D (6 bases). The V end was cut by 6 bases, the J end by 6 bases, with 15 bases between. Germline-derived CDR1 and CDR2 are SEHNR and FQNEAQ (reference sequence). This CDR3 is 14 amino acids long. Complete variable domain (other parts from reference TRBV7-9 and TRBJ2-1): DTGVSQNPRHKITKRGQNVTFRCDPISEHNRLYWYRQTLGQGPEFLTYFQNEAQLEKSRLLSDRFSAERPKGSFSTLEIQRTEQGDSAMYLCASSSGRPGNEQFFGPGTRLTVL.

Only a few counts were recorded for this clone. The rearrangement joins TRBV5-4 to TRBJ1-4, with D possibly matching TRBD1 (5 bases). V was pared by 2 bases and J by 7 bases, with 12 bases between. CDR3 length: 14 residues. CDR1 and CDR2 (germline): SGHNT, YYREEE (reference sequence). The CDR3 is CASSFQGSGEKLFF. In DNA, the CDR3 is TGTGCCAGCAGCTTCCAGGGTTCGGGTGAAAAACTGTTTTTT. Combining the CDR3 with reference TRBV5-4 and TRBJ1-4 gives the whole variable domain ETGVTQSPTHLIKTRGQQVTLRCSSQSGHNTVSWYQQALGQGPQFIFQYYREEENGRGNFPPRFSGLQFPNYSSELNVNALELDDSALYLCASSFQGSGEKLFFGSGTQLSVL.

The rearrangement joins TRBV6-1 to TRBJ2-2; D uncertain. The germline V and J ends were trimmed by 0 bases and 0 bases, with 8 bases remaining between them. CDR1 and CDR2 (germline): MNHNS, SASEGT. The CDR3 is made up of 16 amino acids. CDR3 region: CASSEARTSNTGELFF. The DNA of the CDR3 is TGTGCCAGCAGTGAAGCGCGAACGTCGAACACCGGGGAGCTGTTTTTT.

V and J are TRBV19 and TRBJ1-1; D unresolved. Germline-derived CDR1 and CDR2 are LNHDA and SQIVND (reference sequence). The CDR3 length is 12 residues. The ends were cut back, 6 bases at V and 2 bases at J, with 7 bases in the middle. CDR3 amino acids: CASSHFNTEAFF. The CDR3 nucleotides read TGTGCCAGTAGCCATTTTAACACTGAAGCTTTCTTT.

The chain employs TRBV5-1 and TRBJ2-5; 9 positions match TRBD1. From germline, CDR1 is SGHRS and CDR2 YFSETQ. The junction had 4 bases not matched to a gene; V was cut back by 4 bases and J by 3 bases. CDR3 size: 14 residues. CDR3 sequence reads: CASSTGQGKETQYF. The DNA of the CDR3 is TGCGCCAGCAGCACCGGACAGGGGAAAGAGACCCAGTACTTC. Filled out from reference TRBV5-1 and TRBJ2-5, the complete variable domain reads KAGVTQTPRYLIKTRGQQVTLSCSPISGHRSVSWYQQTPGQGLQFLFEYFSETQRNKGNFPGRFSGRQFSNSRSEMNVSTLELGDSALYLCASSTGQGKETQYFGPGTRLLVL.

V gene TRBV7-8 combines with J gene TRBJ2-1; TRBD2 aligns across 10 bases. The germline V gene has CDR1 SGHVS and CDR2 FQNEAQ. The CDR3 spans 16 residues. V shed 4 bases and J 2 bases; nucleotides not matched to a gene: 5. CDR3 nucleotide sequence: TGTGCCAGCAGCTCCCTAGCGGGAGTTACCTACAATGAGCAGTTCTTC. Its protein product is CASSSLAGVTYNEQFF.

This clone was seen a single time. V usage is TRBV2 and J usage is TRBJ1-3; 7 nucleotides line up with TRBD1. V lost 6 bases, J lost 0 bases, and 5 bases stayed unmatched. Germline-derived CDR1 and CDR2 are SNHLY and FYNNEI. The length of the CDR3 is 15 residues. CDR3 loop: CASSADRSSGNTIYF. The CDR3 bases are TGTGCCAGCAGCGCGGACAGGAGCTCTGGAAACACCATATATTTT.

This rearrangement joins TRBV6-2 or TRBV6-3 to TRBJ2-7, with 10 bases fitting TRBD2. The CDR3 consists of 14 residues. J was trimmed by 2 bases and V by 6 bases; bases with no gene match: 4. In germline, CDR1 is MNHEY, CDR2 SVGEGT. The CDR3 bases are TGTGCCAGCAGCAGGACTAGCGGACCCTACGAGCAGTACTTC. The encoded protein is CASSRTSGPYEQYF.

The chain employs TRBV30 and TRBJ1-2; the D is unclear. Per the germline V gene, CDR1 is GTSNPN and CDR2 is SVGIG (reference sequence). Trimming stripped 0 bases from V and 5 bases from J, with 7 bases between. The CDR3 runs to 12 residues. The CDR3 nucleotides are TGTGCCTGGAGTGTCTGGCCTTATGGCTACACCTTC. Translating it yields CAWSVWPYGYTF.

The rearrangement joins TRBV4-1 to TRBJ1-1; TRBD1 aligns across 8 bases. The CDR3 is made up of 19 amino acids. The J segment lost 3 bases and the V segment lost 0 bases, leaving 15 bases of the junction unmatched. Looked up from germline, CDR1 is MGHRA and CDR2 is YSYEKL. CDR3 DNA: TGCGCCAGCAGCCAAGATCGAAACAGGGGGTCGGTTTGGGACACTGAAGCTTTCTTT. Translating gives CASSQDRNRGSVWDTEAFF.

This chain connects TRBV25-1 to TRBJ2-7, with 7 bases identical to TRBD2. V shed 1 base, J shed 5 bases, and the junction held 5 bases outside the gene matches. The CDR3 is made up of 14 amino acids. Germline V lookup: CDR1 MGHDK, CDR2 SYGVNS. The CDR3 bases are TGTGCCAGCAGTGAATCGCGGGAGAGCGACGAGCAGTACTTC. Amino acid sequence: CASSESRESDEQYF.

This clone showed up just a few times. This chain links TRBV30 with TRBJ2-3, with 7 nucleotides matching TRBD2. The CDR3 length is 13 residues. After removal of 4 bases from V and 3 bases from J, the junction contained 4 bases not matched to a gene. Germline lookup yields CDR1 GTSNPN and CDR2 SVGIG (reference sequence). The CDR3: CAWNPGRTDTQYF. The CDR3 DNA reads as TGTGCCTGGAACCCCGGGAGGACAGATACGCAGTATTTT.

The chain is built from TRBV18 and TRBJ2-1, with 8 bases lining up with TRBD1. The CDR3 length is 12 residues. CDR1 is KGHSH, CDR2 LQKENI, per germline. Trimming took 3 bases from V and 12 from J; bases not matched to a gene: 4. CDR3: CASSPRQGRQFF. The CDR3 DNA reads TGTGCCAGCTCACCCAGACAGGGGAGGCAGTTCTTC. Drawing the rest from reference TRBV18 and TRBJ2-1, the complete variable domain is NAGVMQNPRHLVRRRGQEARLRCSPMKGHSHVYWYRQLPEEGLKFMVYLQKENIIDESGMPKERFSAEFPKEGPSILRIQQVVRGDSAAYFCASSPRQGRQFFGPGTRLTVL.

This chain joins TRBV28 and TRBJ1-2, with D tentatively TRBD1 (6 bases). V shed 10 bases and J shed 7 bases, with 19 bases lying between them. Germline V gene data show CDR1 as MDHEN and CDR2 as SYDVKM. CDR3 length equals 13 residues. CDR3 sequence reads: CAITGGPGVGYTF. CDR3 nucleotides: TGTGCCATCACGGGGGGGCCCGGGGTTGGCTACACCTTC.

V usage is TRBV11-3 and J usage is TRBJ1-1; no firm D call. In germline, CDR1 is SGHNT, CDR2 YENEEA. The CDR3 consists of 12 residues. V dropped 3 bases and J dropped 1 base, with 3 bases sitting between them. The CDR3 spells CASSFQNTEAFF. The CDR3 DNA follows: TGTGCCAGCAGCTTTCAGAACACTGAAGCTTTCTTT.

CDR3 sequence (DNA): TGTGCCAAAGTAGCGGGGGGGCCGGGGAAGTATGAAGGCACCCAGTACTTC. It encodes CAKVAGGPGKYEGTQYF. The rearrangement joins TRBV24-1 to TRBJ2-5; the match to TRBD2 covers 11 bases. The CDR3 length is 17 residues. V trimming: 11 bases; J trimming: 8 bases; junction bases outside the gene matches: 21. The germline V gene encodes CDR1 KGHDR and CDR2 SFDVKD.

The chain joins TRBV7-2 to TRBJ2-5; TRBD1 aligns across 7 bases. The CDR3 totals 13 residues. CDR1 and CDR2 (germline): SGHTA, FQGNSA. Trimming cost V 8 bases and J 1 base; bases outside gene matches: 4. The CDR3 here is CASQTGSQETQYF. The CDR3 coding sequence is TGTGCCAGCCAGACAGGGAGCCAAGAGACCCAGTACTTC. Looking up the rest from reference TRBV7-2 and TRBJ2-5 gives the full variable domain: GAGVSQSPSNKVTEKGKDVELRCDPISGHTALYWYRQSLGQGLEFLIYFQGNSAPDKSGLPSDRFSAERTGGSVSTLTIQRTQQEDSAVYLCASQTGSQETQYFGPGTRLLVL.

CDR3 in amino acids: CASRGRDRDATNEKLFF. CDR3 coding DNA: TGTGCCAGCAGGGGTCGGGACAGGGATGCAACTAATGAAAAACTGTTTTTT. This sequence joins TRBV7-2 and TRBJ1-4; TRBD1 aligns across 9 bases. CDR1 is SGHTA and CDR2 is FQGNSA in the germline V gene. With V trimmed by 6 bases and J by 0 bases, 8 bases remained unmatched. CDR3 length equals 17 residues.

The V gene is TRBV25-1, the J gene TRBJ2-5, with 9 bases lining up with TRBD2. Trimming cost V 3 bases and J 4 bases; bases outside gene matches: 6. CDR1 MGHDK and CDR2 SYGVNS come from the germline V gene. This CDR3 spans 15 amino acids. The CDR3 sequence is CASSDPRTSVETQYF. The CDR3 DNA sequence: TGTGCCAGCAGTGACCCTAGGACTAGCGTAGAGACCCAGTACTTC.

V gene TRBV4-2 combines with J gene TRBJ2-5, with 11 bases identical to TRBD2. The CDR3 length is 15 residues. Germline loops: CDR1 LGHNA, CDR2 YNFKEQ. After removal of 4 bases from V and 2 bases from J, the junction contained 3 bases not matched to a gene. Here the CDR3 reads CASSLVAGGQETQYF. Here the CDR3 DNA reads TGTGCCAGCAGCCTTGTAGCGGGGGGGCAAGAGACCCAGTACTTC.

This chain links TRBV7-2 with TRBJ1-1; D gene uncertain. This CDR3 has 14 amino acids. Trimming removed 2 bases at V and 3 bases at J, with 10 bases between. The germline V gene encodes CDR1 SGHTA and CDR2 FQGNSA. The DNA of the CDR3 is TGTGCCAGCAGCTTATTGTACGGTTACACTGAAGCTTTCTTT. Translated: CASSLLYGYTEAFF.

The rearrangement links TRBV13 to TRBJ2-7, with TRBD1 identical over 7 bases. Germline V gene sequence: CDR1 PRHDT, CDR2 FYEKMQ (reference sequence). Trimming cost V 3 bases and J 1 base; bases outside gene matches: 6. The CDR3 contains 15 residues. CDR3 region: CASSFTGAASYEQYF. CDR3 sequence (DNA): TGTGCCAGCAGCTTTACAGGGGCGGCGTCCTACGAGCAGTACTTC.

The chain recombines TRBV29-1 with TRBJ2-5, with D tentatively TRBD1 (5 bases). The CDR3 spans 12 residues. In germline, CDR1 is SQVTM, CDR2 ANQGSEA. Trimming cost V 3 bases and J 5 bases, with 10 bases left between them. The CDR3 loop reads CSVDPGLETQYF. The CDR3, as DNA: TGCAGCGTTGACCCAGGGCTCGAGACCCAGTACTTC.

The rearrangement links TRBV7-2 to TRBJ2-5; perhaps TRBD2 as D (6 bases). The CDR3 contains 15 residues. Trimming cost V 7 bases and J 5 bases, with 20 bases left between them. Germline V lookup: CDR1 SGHTA, CDR2 FQGNSA. The CDR3 nucleotides read TGTGCCAGCATCCCGGGGCAGGGAGGAATGGAGACCCAGTACTTC. It encodes CASIPGQGGMETQYF.

This chain connects TRBV19 to TRBJ1-5, with D maybe TRBD1 (6 bases). CDR1 is LNHDA, CDR2 SQIVND, per germline (reference sequence). The CDR3 contains 16 residues. V was shortened by 5 bases and J by 1 base, with 15 bases between the two germline ends. The chain's CDR3 is CASSPIQGVSNQPQHF. CDR3 in DNA: TGTGCCAGTAGTCCCATACAGGGAGTCAGCAATCAGCCCCAGCATTTT.

The chain uses TRBV29-1 and TRBJ2-3; 7 nucleotides align to TRBD1. This CDR3 comprises 14 residues. The ends lost 7 bases at V and 6 bases at J; junction bases unmatched: 13. Germline CDR1 reads SQVTM; CDR2 reads ANQGSEA. The CDR3 here is CSATGQETVDTQYF. The CDR3 coding sequence is TGCAGCGCTACCGGACAGGAAACAGTGGATACGCAGTATTTT.

This chain links TRBV19 with TRBJ1-4; D is possibly TRBD1 (6 bases). Trimming shortened V by 6 bases and J by 7 bases, and 18 bases separated the two germline ends. The CDR3 totals 15 residues. Germline V gives CDR1 LNHDA, CDR2 SQIVND (reference sequence). This CDR3 reads CASSPTGQGSEKLFF. CDR3 in DNA: TGTGCCAGTAGCCCGACAGGCCAGGGGAGTGAAAAACTGTTTTTT.